Presented here are 6 T cell receptor beta chains from one specimen sequenced in a study of cytomegalovirus exposure and HLA in healthy donors. Researchers ran the PCR with 60 Vbeta and 13 Jbeta primers. TCRdb keeps only in-frame clones here, not all; method: immunoSEQ multiplex PCR. Of 150,000 to 200,000 clones listed, about four fifths are singletons. Material for sequencing was PBMCs. The receptor source for this set is a woman between 18 and 29 years old in good health and CMV-seronegative.

This chain connects TRBV5-1 to TRBJ2-5, with D tentatively TRBD1 (6 bases). The V and J ends lost 0 bases and 0 bases respectively, with 9 bases between them. CDR3 size: 15 residues. CDR1 and CDR2 from the germline V gene are SGHRS and YFSETQ. The CDR3, as DNA: TGCGCCAGCAGCTTGGGGGGGACAAACCAAGAGACCCAGTACTTC. Protein product: CASSLGGTNQETQYF.

This clone was recorded only once. The CDR3 nucleotides read TGTGCCAGTAGCCCAATAGCGGGAGGGAATGAGCAGTTCTTC. As protein: CASSPIAGGNEQFF. The chain couples TRBV19 to TRBJ2-1; 11 bases fit TRBD2. V lost 6 bases and J lost 7; bases outside the gene matches: 5. CDR1 is LNHDA, CDR2 SQIVND, per germline (reference sequence). The CDR3 totals 14 residues.

This chain joins TRBV18 and TRBJ1-5; no firm D call. Germline-derived CDR1 and CDR2 are KGHSH and LQKENI. The V gene lost 4 bases and the J gene lost 1 base, with 8 bases spanning the gap. The CDR3 sequence is 14 residues long. The chain's CDR3 is CASSLDKSNQPQHF. CDR3 nucleotide sequence: TGTGCCAGCTCACTCGACAAAAGCAATCAGCCCCAGCATTTT. Full variable domain (missing parts from reference TRBV18 and TRBJ1-5): NAGVMQNPRHLVRRRGQEARLRCSPMKGHSHVYWYRQLPEEGLKFMVYLQKENIIDESGMPKERFSAEFPKEGPSILRIQQVVRGDSAAYFCASSLDKSNQPQHFGDGTRLSIL.

The table lists this clone with a few counts. The chain carries TRBV4-3 and TRBJ2-2, with D perhaps matching TRBD1 (7 bases). With 4 bases removed from V and 3 bases from J, the gap between germline ends came to 24 bases. The CDR3 contains 19 residues. The germline V gene encodes CDR1 LGHNA and CDR2 YSLEER. CDR3 bases: TGCGCCAGCAGCCGCGAACTCGGAGGGGGCATAGGGGACACCGGGGAGCTGTTTTTT. Translated, it gives CASSRELGGGIGDTGELFF.

CDR3 protein: CASSLDGNSYEQYF. CDR3 DNA: TGTGCCAGCAGCTTAGACGGGAACTCCTACGAGCAGTACTTC. The chain combines TRBV7-2 with TRBJ2-7; the D gene is possibly TRBD2 (5 bases). The CDR3 loop spans 14 amino acids. Trimming cost V 1 base and J 0 bases, with 7 bases left between them. The V gene's germline CDR1 is SGHTA and CDR2 FQGNSA.

The gene calls are TRBV5-6 and TRBJ1-2; 9 bases fit TRBD1. This CDR3 has 17 amino acids. Germline CDR1 reads SGHDT; CDR2 reads YYEEEE. J was trimmed by 3 bases and V by 0 bases; bases with no gene match: 9. CDR3 sequence (DNA): TGTGCCAGCAGCTTGGCCAGGGGGGACAGGGAGTACTATGGCTACACCTTC. It specifies CASSLARGDREYYGYTF.